This TCR beta chain was sequenced during a study of cytomegalovirus exposure and HLA in healthy donors. Study conclusions and caveats: Per published reports, the classifier diagnosed cytomegalovirus status with high specificity and sensitivity. Earlier analysis found most TCR beta V segments productive about 87% or about 30% of the time.

Primers: 60 Vbeta forward and 13 Jbeta reverse. Assay used: immunoSEQ multiplex PCR; TCRdb lists only in-frame clones, some missing. The sample lists 150,000 to 200,000 clones; around 77% were seen once. The CDR3 has 14 amino acids. V trimming: 3 bases; J trimming: 6 bases; junction bases outside the gene matches: 5. Germline CDR1 LGHNA, CDR2 YSLEER. In regard to this clone: Its target is unknown.

This TCR was recovered from a man between 60 and 75 years old in good health and CMV-seronegative. Sequenced material: PBMCs. The rearrangement links TRBV4-3 to TRBJ2-7, with 10 bases identical to TRBD2. CDR3 DNA sequence: TGCGCCAGCAGCCAGGTTTTAGCGGGAGGCGAGCAGTACTTC. Translation gives CASSQVLAGGEQYF.